A single sample gave rise to the 5 T cell receptor beta chains below, sequenced in a study of T cell changes during pregnancy in multiple sclerosis. Sequenced by immunoSEQ multiplex PCR; TCRdb stores in-frame clones only, minus some. The data show about 76,000 clones, 80% to 95% seen once. The sample was peripheral blood, taken after pregnancy. These receptors all come from a female donor in good health, enrolled as a control in a pregnancy study.

The rearrangement uses TRBV7-2 and TRBJ1-5; D not resolved. Deletions cut 4 bases from V and 5 bases from J, with 15 bases between. The CDR3 length is 15 residues. CDR1 is SGHTA and CDR2 is FQGNSA in the germline V gene. The CDR3 DNA is TGTGCCAGCAGCTCCTCCCTGACGGACTATCAGCCCCAGCATTTT. Residues: CASSSSLTDYQPQHF. Supplemented by reference TRBV7-2 and TRBJ1-5, the full variable domain reads GAGVSQSPSNKVTEKGKDVELRCDPISGHTALYWYRQSLGQGLEFLIYFQGNSAPDKSGLPSDRFSAERTGGSVSTLTIQRTQQEDSAVYLCASSSSLTDYQPQHFGDGTRLSIL.

V and J are TRBV28 and TRBJ1-6; 11 bases align to TRBD1. The CDR3 consists of 14 residues. Trimming cost V 8 bases and J 9 bases; bases outside gene matches: 6. The germline V gene has CDR1 MDHEN and CDR2 SYDVKM. The CDR3 DNA reads TGTGCCAGCCGAACGGGACAGGGGGGTTCACCCCTCCACTTT. It yields the protein CASRTGQGGSPLHF. The full variable domain, rest sourced from reference TRBV28 and TRBJ1-6, is DVKVTQSSRYLVKRTGEKVFLECVQDMDHENMFWYRQDPGLGLRLIYFSYDVKMKEKGDIPEGYSVSREKKERFSLILESASTNQTSMYLCASRTGQGGSPLHFGNGTRLTVT.

The V gene is TRBV10-2, the J gene TRBJ2-2; 8 nucleotides align to TRBD2. This CDR3 region has 13 residues. After removal of 6 bases from V and 6 bases from J, the junction contained 3 bases not matched to a gene. CDR1 and CDR2 (germline): WSHSY, SAAADI. The CDR3 bases are TGCGCCAGCAGGGGACTAGGGTCCGGGGAGCTGTTTTTT. Translating gives CASRGLGSGELFF.

This chain joins TRBV28 and TRBJ2-5; the D is unclear. This CDR3 region has 11 residues. Germline-derived CDR1 and CDR2 are MDHEN and SYDVKM. V lost 5 bases and J 4 bases, leaving 5 bases between the germline ends. CDR3: CASSRGETQYF. The CDR3 DNA is TGTGCCAGCAGTCGAGGAGAGACCCAGTACTTC.

This CDR3 reads CASSPDRAAYGYTF. The CDR3 bases are TGCGCCAGCAGCCCCGACAGGGCCGCCTATGGCTACACCTTC. The chain employs TRBV4-3 and TRBJ1-2, with 7 bases fitting TRBD1. This CDR3 contains 14 residues. Looked up from germline, CDR1 is LGHNA and CDR2 is YSLEER. V shed 4 bases and J 4 bases; nucleotides not matched to a gene: 6.